The T cell receptor (beta chain) described here comes from a study of blood T cell repertoires in COVID-19. Overall study context: Some COVID-19 samples were acute and others convalescent; all came from the United States, Italy and Spain. The cDNA or gDNA used as material had been derived from T cells, B-cell-depleted T cells, or PBMCs.

This clone was picked up one time. In the study's own analysis: Amplification from reference gene primers served as the basis for estimated nucleated cell counts. Method: immunoSEQ multiplex PCR; TCRdb's copy keeps in-frame clones and lacks some. V and J calls and clone size are given by that table; D and trimming were obtained from the DNA. Among more than 140,000 clones listed, more than 70% were seen once. The CDR3 is 16 amino acids. Germline assignment: CDR1 LGHNA and CDR2 YSLEER. Trimming stripped 1 base from V and 1 base from J, with 12 bases between. The receptor's source is a woman aged 55 to 70 with acute or convalescent COVID-19. Sequencing was done on a sample of peripheral blood. The V and J genes are TRBV4-3 and TRBJ2-3; tentatively, D is TRBD1 (5 bases). The CDR3: CASSQGAGWGTDTQYF. The CDR3 region has the DNA TGCGCCAGCAGCCAAGGGGCAGGGTGGGGCACAGATACGCAGTATTTT.